The rows below give T cell receptor beta chains drawn from one sample of a study of shared clonotypes between healthy human individuals. TCRdb's table, derived via immunoSEQ multiplex PCR, lists solely in-frame clones and lacks some. The sample shows some 530,000 clones, 70% to 80% of them seen only once. Sample: PBMCs. The source is a woman between 40 and 50 years old in good health. Some clones in this sample may be carry-over from other donors' samples. CDR3s include the opening cysteine and the closing phenylalanine or tryptophan. The D gene is left open where the match is weak. Size tells how often a clone was seen (once, few, many) or the class of an expanded clone, and some rows leave it out.

abundance	d_gene	v_gene	j_gene	CDR3nt	CDR3aa
NA	NA	TRBV6-6	TRBJ1-1	TGTGCCAGCAGTCACCAGGGGTCCGAGCACCCTGAAGCTTTCTTT	CASSHQGSEHPEAFF
NA	NA	TRBV27	TRBJ2-7	TGTGCCAGCAGTTCCCTCGGACAGCCTTGGGAGCAGTACTTC	CASSSLGQPWEQYF
NA	NA	TRBV18	TRBJ2-2	TGTGCCACCACAGCTTTAACGAACACCGGGGAGCTGTTTTTT	CATTALTNTGELFF
NA	NA	TRBV7-9	TRBJ1-1	TGTGCCAGCAGCTTAAAGGCAACGAACACTGAAGCTTTCTTT	CASSLKATNTEAFF
NA	TRBD1	TRBV6-1	TRBJ2-3	TGTGCCAGCACGGGGTGGGACAGCCCCACAGATACGCAGTATTTT	CASTGWDSPTDTQYF
NA	TRBD2	TRBV18	TRBJ2-3	TGTGCCAGCTCATCAGTTTCGGGAGGTATACCTAGCACAGATACGCAGTATTTT	CASSSVSGGIPSTDTQYF
NA	TRBD1	TRBV2	TRBJ1-2	TGTGCCAGCAGCACACAGGGGGCGGACTATGGCTACACCTTC	CASSTQGADYGYTF
NA	NA	TRBV25-1	TRBJ1-4	TGTGCCAGCAGTGACAGGGTGACAAGGGAATACGAAAAACTGTTTTTT	CASSDRVTREYEKLFF
once	TRBD1	TRBV7-7	TRBJ2-7	TGTGCCAGCAGCCGCGGACAGGGGCACTACGAGCAGTACTTC	CASSRGQGHYEQYF
NA	TRBD1	TRBV6-1	TRBJ1-1	TGTGCCAGCACCCTACCGGGACAGGTGAAGGATGAAGCTTTCTTT	CASTLPGQVKDEAFF
NA	NA	TRBV7-8	TRBJ1-4	TGTGCCAGCAGCTTAGCTCGCGCACCAACTAATGAAAAACTGTTTTTT	CASSLARAPTNEKLFF
NA	NA	TRBV2	TRBJ1-3	TGTGCCAGCAGCGGACTGAACGGAAACACCATATATTTT	CASSGLNGNTIYF
NA	NA	TRBV10-3	TRBJ2-7	TGTGCCATCAAAGCAGGAAATACCTACGGCGAGCAGTACTTC	CAIKAGNTYGEQYF
NA	TRBD1	TRBV7-3	TRBJ2-1	TGTGCCAGCAGCCCCCGACAGGGGGCGGATGAGCAGTTCTTC	CASSPRQGADEQFF
NA	TRBD1	TRBV6-1	TRBJ1-4	TGTGCCAGCAGTGAACTTACGGGACAGGGAGATGAAAAACTGTTTTTT	CASSELTGQGDEKLFF
NA	NA	TRBV28	TRBJ2-1	TGTGCCAGCAGTTTGGGGCAGGCGCGTGGGCAGTTCTTC	CASSLGQARGQFF
NA	TRBD1	TRBV2	TRBJ2-5	TGTGCCAGCAGATTGGACAGGGGAGGAGAGACCCAGTACTTC	CASRLDRGGETQYF
NA	NA	TRBV7-2	TRBJ2-1	TGTGCCAGCAGGCGGGACCCCTCGGATGAGCAGTTCTTC	CASRRDPSDEQFF
few	TRBD2	TRBV11-2	TRBJ2-7	TGTGCCAGCAGCTTAGCTACACTAGCGGCTATACCCTCCTACGAGCAGTACTTC	CASSLATLAAIPSYEQYF
NA	NA	TRBV5-1	TRBJ2-6	TGCGCCAGCAGCGCCACTGGGGCCAACGTCCTGACTTTC	CASSATGANVLTF
NA	NA	TRBV30	TRBJ1-1	TGTGCCTGGAGTCGCTCGAGGGAAGCTTTCTTT	CAWSRSREAFF
NA	TRBD1	TRBV28	TRBJ1-2	TGTGCCAGCAGACTGGGACAGGACTATGGCTACACCTTC	CASRLGQDYGYTF
NA	NA	TRBV18	TRBJ2-7	TGTGCCAGCTCCCCCGCGGCTAGCGCCTCCTACGAGCAGTACTTC	CASSPAASASYEQYF
many	TRBD1	TRBV6-5	TRBJ2-7	TGTGCCAGCAGTCCAGGACAGGGCAAGCAGTACTTC	CASSPGQGKQYF
NA	NA	TRBV11-1	TRBJ1-1	TGTGCCAGCAGCCCCCCGTGGGAAGGGTCGAACACTGAAGCTTTCTTT	CASSPPWEGSNTEAFF
NA	TRBD2	TRBV14	TRBJ2-1	TGTGCCAGCAGTCGTCTAGCGGGTTCATCCTACAATGAGCAGTTCTTC	CASSRLAGSSYNEQFF
few	NA	TRBV6-6	TRBJ2-2	TGTGCCAGCAGTTACTCTACCGGGAAAAACACCGGGGAGCTGTTTTTT	CASSYSTGKNTGELFF
NA	TRBD1	TRBV5-5	TRBJ1-5	TGTGCCAGCAGCTGGGACAGGAGCAATCAGCCCCAGCATTTT	CASSWDRSNQPQHF
NA	NA	TRBV9	TRBJ2-7	TGTGCCAGCAGCGTAGATAACAGGGTCTACGAGCAGTACTTC	CASSVDNRVYEQYF
once	NA	TRBV2	TRBJ1-1	TGTGCCAGCACGAGGGGAGGGGACACTGAAGCTTTCTTT	CASTRGGDTEAFF
NA	NA	TRBV20-1	TRBJ2-7	TGCAGTGCTCGACTAGGGGGGTCGCAGTACTTC	CSARLGGSQYF
NA	TRBD2	TRBV10-2	TRBJ2-1	TGCGCCAGCAGTGAGGGACTAGCGGCCTTCTTC	CASSEGLAAFF
NA	TRBD1	TRBV2	TRBJ2-2	TGTGCCAGCACAGGGGGCTGGAACACCGGGGAGCTGTTTTTT	CASTGGWNTGELFF
NA	NA	TRBV9	TRBJ1-1	TGTGCCAGCAGCGTAGGCCCCGAGGCGAACACTGAAGCTTTCTTT	CASSVGPEANTEAFF
NA	TRBD1	TRBV7-3	TRBJ2-1	TGTGCCAGCAGACGGACAGGACGCTCCTACAATGAGCAGTTCTTC	CASRRTGRSYNEQFF
NA	NA	TRBV19	TRBJ2-7	TGTGCCAGTAGTTTCACAGGACCCTACGAGCAGTACTTC	CASSFTGPYEQYF
NA	NA	TRBV6-1	TRBJ2-2	TGTGCCAGCAGTGGCAGGAACACCGGGGAGCTGTTTTTT	CASSGRNTGELFF
NA	TRBD2	TRBV27	TRBJ2-1	TGTGCCAGCAGTCAGGGACTAGCGAACTCCTACAATGAGCAGTTCTTC	CASSQGLANSYNEQFF
NA	TRBD2	TRBV10-3	TRBJ2-5	TGTGCCATCAGTGACGGGAGGGCTACAGAGACCCAGTACTTC	CAISDGRATETQYF
NA	TRBD2	TRBV15	TRBJ2-7	TGTGCCACCAGCAGAGGGGCTAGCGGGAGGGCCGGGGTACGCTACGAGCAGTACTTC	CATSRGASGRAGVRYEQYF
NA	TRBD1	TRBV7-3	TRBJ1-2	TGTGCCAGCGGGGGGGACAGGTGGAACTATGGCTACACCTTC	CASGGDRWNYGYTF